The 24 T cell receptor beta chains listed next were all sequenced from one sample in a study of identical twins. TCRdb fed the 5' RACE reads into MiXCR, producing one record per CDR3 protein. The sample carries hundreds of thousands of distinct CDR3 sequences, less than 7% recorded once. Material: naive T cells sorted from blood. The receptors were sampled from a man between 18 and 35 years old in good health.

The table lists this clonotype with many counts. The rearrangement uses TRBV18 and TRBJ2-3, with 8 bases lining up with TRBD2. Germline V lookup: CDR1 KGHSH, CDR2 LQKENI. Losses at the gene ends were 5 bases for V and 3 bases for J; bases not matched to a gene: 10. CDR3 length: 16 amino acids. The CDR3 nucleotides are TGTGCCAGCTCAAGCCCGGGACTAGGGGCAACAGATACGCAGTATTTT. It translates to CASSSPGLGATDTQYF.

This clonotype has a count of ten or more. The chain employs TRBV29-1 and TRBJ2-5; D may correspond to TRBD1 or TRBD2 (5 bases each). V was shortened by 3 bases and J by 1 base, with 27 bases between the two germline ends. CDR3 length: 19 amino acids. Per germline, CDR1 SQVTM and CDR2 ANQGSEA. The CDR3: CSVEMGTSTPGLTQETQYF. The CDR3 bases are TGCAGCGTTGAGATGGGGACGTCTACGCCGGGCCTTACCCAAGAGACCCAGTACTTC.

This clonotype was observed at least ten times. V usage is TRBV29-1 and J usage is TRBJ2-7; tentatively, D is TRBD1 (5 bases). Germline CDR1 is SQVTM and CDR2 is ANQGSEA. V gave up 4 bases and J gave up 6 bases, with 10 bases separating them. The CDR3 runs 11 residues. The CDR3 nucleotides are TGCAGCGTTGTTTCTAGGGGCGAGCAGTACTTC. As protein: CSVVSRGEQYF.

This clonotype was picked up a small number of times. This rearrangement joins TRBV6-1 to TRBJ1-5; 7 bases agree with TRBD1. The CDR3 loop spans 15 amino acids. Looked up from germline, CDR1 is MNHNS and CDR2 is SASEGT. V gave up 7 bases and J gave up 1 base; unmatched junction bases: 7. CDR3 DNA sequence: TGTGCCAGCACCGTCCCGGGACAGAGCAATCAGCCCCAGCATTTT. Encoded protein: CASTVPGQSNQPQHF.

This clonotype was detected a few times. The genes are TRBV5-6 and TRBJ2-4, with a tentative D call TRBD2 (7 bases). This CDR3 spans 16 amino acids. In germline, CDR1 is SGHDT, CDR2 YYEEEE. V was clipped by 3 bases and J by 2 bases, with 15 bases between them. The CDR3 is CASSYPGGGPKNIQYF. CDR3 sequence (DNA): TGTGCCAGCAGCTACCCCGGCGGGGGCCCCAAAAACATTCAGTACTTC.

This clonotype was counted only a few times. The rearrangement links TRBV5-6 to TRBJ1-3; weak D call: TRBD1 (5 bases). Germline assignment: CDR1 SGHDT and CDR2 YYEEEE. The CDR3 is 16 residues long. V was pared by 7 bases and J by 1 base, with 18 bases between. The CDR3 reads CASGTGYPPSGNTIYF. The CDR3 DNA reads TGTGCCAGCGGGACGGGATACCCTCCATCTGGAAACACCATATATTTT.

This clonotype has at least ten counts. The V and J genes are TRBV7-2 and TRBJ1-2, with unresolved D. CDR1 and CDR2 from the germline V gene are SGHTA and FQGNSA. V shed 5 bases and J shed 3 bases, with 7 bases lying between them. This CDR3 is built from 12 residues. The CDR3 DNA follows: TGTGCCAGCAGCCCCCGGTACTATGGCTACACCTTC. This codes for CASSPRYYGYTF.

This clonotype was recorded at least ten times. The V gene is TRBV27, the J gene TRBJ2-4, with D unclear. Germline V gene sequence: CDR1 MNHEY, CDR2 SMNVEV (reference sequence). The CDR3 covers 15 residues. V was shortened by 3 bases and J by 10 bases, with 19 bases between the two germline ends. The CDR3 DNA reads as TGTGCCAGCAGTTTCTCAGTAGTCCCTAATCGGATTCAGTACTTC. Amino acid sequence: CASSFSVVPNRIQYF.

The chain has TRBV12-3 or TRBV12-4 and TRBJ1-4; possible D gene TRBD1, 5 bases. The CDR3 spans 15 residues. Deletions cut 5 bases from V and 4 bases from J, with 14 bases between. This chain's CDR3 is CASSLVGGGNEKLFF. The CDR3 DNA follows: TGTGCCAGCAGTCTCGTGGGGGGTGGTAATGAAAAACTGTTTTTT.

This clonotype has only a few counts. CDR3 in amino acids: CASTPAGRVAYNEQFF. In DNA, the CDR3 is TGTGCCAGCACCCCAGCCGGGAGGGTCGCCTACAATGAGCAGTTCTTC. The V and J genes are TRBV28 and TRBJ2-1; 8 nucleotides line up with TRBD2. The CDR3 sequence is 16 residues long. V gave up 7 bases and J gave up 2 bases; unmatched junction bases: 10. Germline loops: CDR1 MDHEN, CDR2 SYDVKM.

This rearrangement joins TRBV29-1 to TRBJ2-7; TRBD1 is a possible D gene (5 bases). The CDR3 is made up of 10 amino acids. The germline V gene has CDR1 SQVTM and CDR2 ANQGSEA. Trimming shortened V by 1 base and J by 7 bases, and 5 bases separated the two germline ends. This chain's CDR3 is CSVEGTEQYF. The DNA for the CDR3 is TGCAGCGTTGAAGGGACAGAGCAGTACTTC.

This clonotype was found many times. This chain joins TRBV20-1 and TRBJ2-1; tentative D call: TRBD1 (5 bases). There are 11 residues in the CDR3. The germline gives CDR1 DFQATT, CDR2 SNEGSKA (reference sequence). Trimming pared 6 bases from V and 6 bases from J, leaving 9 bases between. The CDR3 nucleotides read TGCAGTGCGCCCGACAGCAATGAGCAGTTCTTC. Protein sequence: CSAPDSNEQFF.

The gene calls are TRBV7-3 and TRBJ1-6; 7 bases line up with TRBD1. The CDR3 covers 16 residues. Trimming took 6 bases from V and 5 from J; bases not matched to a gene: 10. Germline-derived CDR1 and CDR2 are SGHTA and FQGTGA. The chain's CDR3 is CASSSRGPGNNSPLHF. The CDR3 nucleotides are TGTGCCAGCAGTTCGAGGGGGCCGGGGAATAATTCACCCCTCCACTTT.

This clonotype was counted a few times. This CDR3 is CASSLTATNYGYTF. The CDR3 nucleotides are TGTGCCAGCAGCTTGACGGCGACTAACTATGGCTACACCTTC. V and J are TRBV7-2 and TRBJ1-2; D not resolved. Trimming pared 3 bases from V and 0 bases from J, leaving 8 bases between. This CDR3 contains 14 residues. Germline CDR1 is SGHTA and CDR2 is FQGNSA.

This clonotype was counted between two and nine times. The chain links TRBV7-8 to TRBJ1-5; perhaps TRBD1 as D (5 bases). In germline, CDR1 is SGHVS, CDR2 FQNEAQ. The CDR3 loop spans 14 amino acids. Deletions cut 5 bases from V and 3 bases from J, with 11 bases between. CDR3: CASSADRVNQPQHF. The CDR3 DNA reads as TGTGCCAGCAGCGCCGACAGAGTCAATCAGCCCCAGCATTTT.

At least ten counts were recorded for this clonotype. The rearrangement uses TRBV28 and TRBJ2-3, with D tentatively TRBD1 or TRBD2 (5 bases each). Germline values: CDR1 MDHEN, CDR2 SYDVKM. V was pared by 7 bases and J by 6 bases, with 17 bases between. The CDR3 is 14 amino acids. CDR3 sequence reads: CASTAGGGTDTQYF. In nucleotides, the CDR3 is TGTGCCAGCACCGCCGGCGGTGGGACGGATACGCAGTATTTT.

As regards this clonotype: A read error is possible here, since a much larger clone lies one base away. V and J are TRBV11-2 and TRBJ2-3, with D possibly matching TRBD2 (5 bases). This CDR3 has 12 residues. Germline V CDR1 and CDR2: SGHAT, FQNNGV. Trimming took 5 bases from V and 5 from J, leaving 8 bases between them. For the CDR3, the DNA is TGTGCCAGCAGCGTAGCGAGAGATACGCAGTATTTT. Protein sequence: CASSVARDTQYF.

This clonotype was seen at least ten times. This chain joins TRBV4-1 and TRBJ1-5; TRBD1 agrees at 8 bases. Germline assignment: CDR1 MGHRA and CDR2 YSYEKL. The CDR3 runs 15 residues. V was clipped by 2 bases and J by 5 bases; unmatched bases: 5. CDR3 region: CASSQNDRGDQPQHF. CDR3 DNA sequence: TGCGCCAGCAGCCAAAACGACAGGGGAGATCAGCCCCAGCATTTT.

This clonotype came up many times. The chain uses TRBV12-3 or TRBV12-4 and TRBJ2-4; the match to TRBD2 covers 11 bases. This CDR3 is 19 amino acids long. The V and J ends lost 2 bases and 8 bases, in that order; junction bases with no gene match: 17. The CDR3: CASSLMIGGLAGAGYIQYF. CDR3 DNA sequence: TGTGCCAGCAGTTTAATGATAGGCGGACTAGCGGGTGCAGGGTACATTCAGTACTTC.

This clonotype has a count of ten or more. The V gene is TRBV12-3 or TRBV12-4, the J gene TRBJ2-3; 12 positions match TRBD2. After removal of 5 bases from V and 3 bases from J, the junction contained 3 bases not matched to a gene. The length of the CDR3 is 15 residues. CDR3 in amino acids: CASSRTSGTTDTQYF. In nucleotides, the CDR3 is TGTGCCAGCAGTAGGACTAGCGGGACAACAGATACGCAGTATTTT.

J is TRBJ2-2 and V is TRBV4-1, with 8 bases identical to TRBD2. J gave up 10 bases and V 0 bases, and 1 base lay outside the gene matches. The CDR3 runs 13 residues. The germline V gene encodes CDR1 MGHRA and CDR2 YSYEKL. The DNA of the CDR3 is TGCGCCAGCAGCCAAGAGCGGGAGGTGGAGCTGTTTTTT. Its protein is CASSQEREVELFF.

This clonotype was picked up many times. The chain carries TRBV3-1 and TRBJ2-1; TRBD1 is a possible D gene (6 bases). Trimming stripped 0 bases from V and 3 bases from J, with 15 bases between. Per the germline V gene, CDR1 is LGHDT and CDR2 is YNNKEL (reference sequence). The CDR3 has 17 amino acids. The CDR3 coding sequence is TGTGCCAGCAGCCAAGATTATGGACAGAGCCTCTACAATGAGCAGTTCTTC. Its protein is CASSQDYGQSLYNEQFF.

The chain combines TRBV18 with TRBJ2-1; D remains unclear. Trimming removed 2 bases at V and 6 bases at J, with 14 bases between. Germline assignment: CDR1 KGHSH and CDR2 LQKENI. The CDR3 sequence is 15 residues long. The CDR3 sequence: CASSPVATLSNEQFF. DNA of the CDR3: TGTGCCAGCTCACCAGTGGCTACCCTAAGCAATGAGCAGTTCTTC.

This clonotype was observed a handful of times. This chain links TRBV3-1 with TRBJ1-2, with D unresolved. The V gene lost 6 bases and the J gene lost 2 bases, with 13 bases spanning the gap. The CDR3 spans 14 residues. Germline V gives CDR1 LGHDT, CDR2 YNNKEL (reference sequence). The CDR3 DNA reads as TGTGCCAGCAGTCGCTCGGAGCCGAACTATGGCTACACCTTC. This codes for CASSRSEPNYGYTF.